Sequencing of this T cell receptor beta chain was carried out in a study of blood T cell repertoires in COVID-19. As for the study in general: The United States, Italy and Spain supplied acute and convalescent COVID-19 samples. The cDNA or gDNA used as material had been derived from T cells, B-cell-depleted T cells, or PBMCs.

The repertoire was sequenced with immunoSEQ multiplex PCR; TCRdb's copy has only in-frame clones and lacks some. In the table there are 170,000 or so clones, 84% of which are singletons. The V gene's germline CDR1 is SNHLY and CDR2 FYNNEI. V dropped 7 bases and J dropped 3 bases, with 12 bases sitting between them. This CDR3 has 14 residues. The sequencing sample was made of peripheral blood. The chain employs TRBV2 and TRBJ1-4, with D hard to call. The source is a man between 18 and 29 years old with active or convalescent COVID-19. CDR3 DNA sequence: TGTGCCAGCAAAGAGGGTATGGCTAATGAAAAACTGTTTTTT. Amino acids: CASKEGMANEKLFF.